These T cell receptor beta chains were read from a single sample in a study of blood T cell repertoires in COVID-19. The method was immunoSEQ multiplex PCR; TCRdb's version includes in-frame clones alone and lacks a portion of them. The sample lists about 310,000 clones, 80% to 90% occurring once. Sequenced: peripheral blood. These receptors all stem from a man between 50 and 59 years old with active or convalescent COVID-19. CDR3s include the opening cysteine and the closing phenylalanine or tryptophan. D genes are given only for firm matches. A row's size may be missing; if present it is once, few, many or a size class.

v_call,cdr3_length,j_call,d_call,clone_size,cdr3_aa,cdr3_nt
TRBV7-2,13,TRBJ1-1,TRBD1,once,CASSLTGGLEAFF,TGTGCCAGCAGCTTGACAGGGGGCCTTGAAGCTTTCTTT
TRBV7-2,15,TRBJ2-1,TRBD2,.,CASSSLGLASNEQFF,TGTGCCAGCAGCTCCCTAGGACTAGCCAGCAATGAGCAGTTCTTC
TRBV9,14,TRBJ1-5,.,.,CASSVGDVPQPQHF,TGTGCCAGCAGCGTAGGCGATGTGCCCCAGCCCCAGCATTTT
TRBV19,14,TRBJ1-2,.,.,CASSLQGLVDGYTF,TGTGCCAGTAGTTTACAGGGCCTGGTGGATGGCTACACCTTC
TRBV4-3,15,TRBJ2-1,TRBD2,.,CASSLRQAREDEQFF,TGCGCCAGCAGCCTCCGGCAGGCCCGGGAGGATGAGCAGTTCTTC
TRBV12-3/TRBV12-4,13,TRBJ2-3,.,.,CASSFRAADTQYF,TGTGCCAGCAGTTTCAGGGCGGCAGATACGCAGTATTTT
TRBV7-2,15,TRBJ2-7,TRBD1,few,CASSSPGQSSYEQYF,TGTGCCAGCAGCTCCCCGGGACAGAGCTCCTACGAGCAGTACTTC
TRBV7-6,15,TRBJ2-3,TRBD2,.,CASSSGTRSPDTQYF,TGTGCCAGCAGCTCCGGGACTAGATCCCCAGATACGCAGTATTTT
TRBV19,15,TRBJ2-4,TRBD2,.,CASSSIAGVGNIQYF,TGTGCCAGTAGTTCCATTGCGGGAGTGGGAAACATTCAGTACTTC
TRBV6-4,15,TRBJ2-2,TRBD1,.,CASSLDRVGTGELFF,TGTGCCAGCAGCCTAGACAGGGTGGGCACCGGGGAGCTGTTTTTT
TRBV5-6,14,TRBJ2-5,.,.,CASSLAGVGWTQYF,TGTGCCAGCAGCTTGGCCGGGGTAGGGTGGACCCAGTACTTC
TRBV16,16,TRBJ1-1,.,.,CASSQLSIGGLTEAFF,TGTGCCAGCAGCCAGTTATCAATCGGAGGTTTGACTGAAGCTTTCTTT
TRBV18,17,TRBJ1-1,TRBD1,.,CASSISPPTGSNTEAFF,TGTGCCAGCTCAATTTCCCCCCCGACAGGGTCGAACACTGAAGCTTTCTTT
TRBV3-1/TRBV3-2,15,TRBJ2-7,TRBD2,.,CASSPRGGSGDEQYF,TGTGCCAGCAGCCCCCGGGGCGGGAGTGGTGACGAGCAGTACTTC
TRBV30,15,TRBJ1-1,TRBD1,.,CAWGPKRDSRFEAFF,TGTGCCTGGGGGCCTAAGAGGGACAGTCGCTTCGAAGCTTTCTTT
TRBV9,14,TRBJ1-3,TRBD1,.,CASSSGTVRNTIYF,TGTGCCAGCAGCTCCGGGACAGTCAGAAACACCATATATTTT
TRBV5-1,15,TRBJ1-5,.,.,CASSLDTNPYQPQHF,TGCGCCAGCAGCTTGGATACAAATCCTTATCAGCCCCAGCATTTT
TRBV18,13,TRBJ2-7,TRBD1,.,CASSPPYRGKQYF,TGTGCCAGCTCACCACCGTACAGGGGCAAGCAGTACTTC
TRBV27,16,TRBJ1-4,TRBD1,.,CASSSRLGQGNEKLFF,TGTGCCAGCAGTTCACGTCTAGGACAGGGGAATGAAAAACTGTTTTTT
TRBV5-6,16,TRBJ2-1,.,.,CASSRRDRGLYNEQFF,TGTGCCAGCAGCCGGAGGGACAGAGGCCTCTACAATGAGCAGTTCTTC
TRBV10-1,14,TRBJ1-1,.,.,CASSDTGMNTEAFF,TGCGCCAGCAGTGACACAGGCATGAACACTGAAGCTTTCTTT
TRBV7-9,15,TRBJ1-4,TRBD1,.,CASSRTGTGNEKLFF,TGTGCCAGCAGCCGGACTGGGACAGGCAATGAAAAACTGTTTTTT